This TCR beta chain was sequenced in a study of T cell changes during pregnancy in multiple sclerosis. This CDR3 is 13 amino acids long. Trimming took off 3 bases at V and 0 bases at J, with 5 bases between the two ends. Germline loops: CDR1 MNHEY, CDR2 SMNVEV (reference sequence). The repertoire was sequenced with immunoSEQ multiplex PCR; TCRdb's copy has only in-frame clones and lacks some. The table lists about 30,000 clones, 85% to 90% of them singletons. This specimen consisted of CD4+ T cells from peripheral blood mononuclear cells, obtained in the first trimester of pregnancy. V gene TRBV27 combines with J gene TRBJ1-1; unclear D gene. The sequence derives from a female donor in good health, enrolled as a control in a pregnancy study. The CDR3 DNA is TGTGCCAGCAGTTTCGGGTTGAACACTGAAGCTTTCTTT. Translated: CASSFGLNTEAFF.